This T cell receptor beta chain is from a study of blood T cells in healthy people across ages. Primers used in a second PCR of about 6 to 11 cycles were a sample-barcoded 5' primer and a J-beta primer mix. A minimum of 2.5 million CDR3-containing paired-end reads was obtained for each sample. TCRdb redid the calling of the 5' RACE reads with MiXCR, one entry per CDR3 protein. The top ten clones hold approximately 22% of a sample with approximately 1,700,000 distinct CDR3 sequences, roughly two fifths of them seen once. With respect to this clonotype: The antigen remains unidentified.

Germline assignment: CDR1 MNHEY and CDR2 SVGAGI. V was trimmed by 5 bases and J by 1 base, leaving 11 bases between them. CDR3 length: 14 residues. General study results and limits: Significant beta diversity loss was already apparent by age approximately 40, declining roughly linearly.

The clonotype was recovered from a human donor in good health. Sequences were obtained from blood. The chain employs TRBV6-5 and TRBJ1-1; perhaps TRBD1 as D (6 bases). DNA for the CDR3: TGTGCCAGCAGTCAACAGGGATGGAACACTGAAGCTTTCTTT. Encoded protein: CASSQQGWNTEAFF.